This T cell receptor (beta chain) was recovered during a study of control samples from healthy donors and cancer patients (dated by TCRdb to 2020 to 2021). The library was generated by the immunoSEQ multiplex PCR assay. TCRdb took this table from immuneACCESS and kept in-frame rearrangements with V and J called. Such tables lack part of the clones; where checked against another copy, unresolved V genes explain under half of the gap, and the rest is unexplained. The sample includes 150,000 to 200,000 clones, with roughly 89% observed a single time. The ten most abundant clones make up about 1.4% of the sample. Remarks on this clone: Its antigen remains unidentified. Base-call qualities are not available, and no considerably larger clone is one nucleotide away.

Via the germline V gene, CDR1 is SGHDT and CDR2 YYEEEE. The CDR3 contains 14 residues, cysteine and phenylalanine counted. The CDR3 DNA has 42 bases and is translated from base 1. V and J are truncated by 0 bases and 6 bases respectively, leaving an intervening sequence of 13 bases. The rearrangement combines TRBV5-6 with TRBJ2-7; too little of a D gene remains to name it. Sequenced input: blood. This receptor was identified in a woman in her 30s in good health. The CDR3 has the sequence CASSLGSNPREQYF. The nucleotide sequence is TGTGCCAGCAGCTTGGGGTCCAACCCGCGCGAGCAGTACTTC.